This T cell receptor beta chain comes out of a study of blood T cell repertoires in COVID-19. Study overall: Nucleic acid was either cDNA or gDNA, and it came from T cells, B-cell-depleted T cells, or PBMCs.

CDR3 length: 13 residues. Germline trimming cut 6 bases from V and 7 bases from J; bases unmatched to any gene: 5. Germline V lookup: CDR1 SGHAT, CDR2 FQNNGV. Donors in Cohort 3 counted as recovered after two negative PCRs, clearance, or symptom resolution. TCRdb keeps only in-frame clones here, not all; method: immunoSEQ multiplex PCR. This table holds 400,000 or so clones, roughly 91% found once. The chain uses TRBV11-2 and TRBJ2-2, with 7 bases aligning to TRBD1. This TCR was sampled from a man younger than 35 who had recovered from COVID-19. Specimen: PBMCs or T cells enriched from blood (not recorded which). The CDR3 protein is CASSDRANGELFF. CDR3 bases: TGTGCCAGCAGTGACAGGGCCAACGGGGAGCTGTTTTTT.